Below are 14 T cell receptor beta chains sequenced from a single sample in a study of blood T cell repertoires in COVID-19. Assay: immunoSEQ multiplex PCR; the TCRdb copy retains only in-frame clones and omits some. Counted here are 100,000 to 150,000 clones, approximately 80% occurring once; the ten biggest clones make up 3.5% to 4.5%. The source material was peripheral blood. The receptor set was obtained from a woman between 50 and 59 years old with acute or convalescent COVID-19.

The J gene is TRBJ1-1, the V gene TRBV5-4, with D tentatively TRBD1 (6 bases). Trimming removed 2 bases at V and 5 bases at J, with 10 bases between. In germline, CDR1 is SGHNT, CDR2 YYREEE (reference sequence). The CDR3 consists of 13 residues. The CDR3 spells CASSLQGLTEAFF. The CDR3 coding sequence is TGTGCCAGCAGCTTACAGGGTCTAACTGAAGCTTTCTTT.

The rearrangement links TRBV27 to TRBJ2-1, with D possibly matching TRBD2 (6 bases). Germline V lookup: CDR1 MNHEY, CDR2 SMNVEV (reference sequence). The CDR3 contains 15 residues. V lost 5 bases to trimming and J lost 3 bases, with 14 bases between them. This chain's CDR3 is CASSRLGTGYNEQFF. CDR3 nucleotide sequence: TGTGCCAGCAGTAGACTAGGGACGGGCTACAATGAGCAGTTCTTC.

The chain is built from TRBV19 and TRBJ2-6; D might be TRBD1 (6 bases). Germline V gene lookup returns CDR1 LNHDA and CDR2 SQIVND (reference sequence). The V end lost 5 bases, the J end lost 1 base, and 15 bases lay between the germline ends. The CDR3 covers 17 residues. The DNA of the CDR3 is TGTGCCAGTAGTCTCACAGGGTTGGGGTCTGGGGCCAACGTCCTGACTTTC. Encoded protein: CASSLTGLGSGANVLTF. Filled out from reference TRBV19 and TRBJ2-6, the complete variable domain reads DGGITQSPKYLFRKEGQNVTLSCEQNLNHDAMYWYRQDPGQGLRLIYYSQIVNDFQKGDIAEGYSVSREKKESFPLTVTSAQKNPTAFYLCASSLTGLGSGANVLTFGAGSRLTVL.

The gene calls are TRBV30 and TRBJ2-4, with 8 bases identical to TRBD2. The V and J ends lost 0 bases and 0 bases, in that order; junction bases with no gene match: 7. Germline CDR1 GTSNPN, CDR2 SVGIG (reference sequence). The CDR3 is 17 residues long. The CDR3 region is CAWSVGGSGVAKNIQYF. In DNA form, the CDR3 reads TGTGCCTGGAGTGTAGGTGGTAGCGGGGTAGCCAAAAACATTCAGTACTTC.

CDR3: CASSLGTAGDQPQHF. In DNA form, the CDR3 reads TGCGCCAGCAGCTTGGGGACAGCTGGGGATCAGCCCCAGCATTTT. The gene calls are TRBV5-1 and TRBJ1-5; a possible D gene is TRBD1 (6 bases). The CDR3 consists of 15 residues. CDR1 SGHRS and CDR2 YFSETQ come from the germline V gene. Trimming cost V 0 bases and J 5 bases, with 12 bases left between them.

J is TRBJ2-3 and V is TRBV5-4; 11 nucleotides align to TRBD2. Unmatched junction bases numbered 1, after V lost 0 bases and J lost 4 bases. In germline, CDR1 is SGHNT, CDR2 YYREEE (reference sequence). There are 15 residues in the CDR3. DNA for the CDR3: TGTGCCAGCAGCTTGGGACTAGCGGGGCCAGATACGCAGTATTTT. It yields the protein CASSLGLAGPDTQYF.

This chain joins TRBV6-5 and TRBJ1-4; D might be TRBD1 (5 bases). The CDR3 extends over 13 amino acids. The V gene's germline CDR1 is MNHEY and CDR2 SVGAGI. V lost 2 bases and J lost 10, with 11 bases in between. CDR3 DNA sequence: TGTGCCAGCAGTTACCGGCAGGGAGGAAAACTGTTTTTT. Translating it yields CASSYRQGGKLFF.

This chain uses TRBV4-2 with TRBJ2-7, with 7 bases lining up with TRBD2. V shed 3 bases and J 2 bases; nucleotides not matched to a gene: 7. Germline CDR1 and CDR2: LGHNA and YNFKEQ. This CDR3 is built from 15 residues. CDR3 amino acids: CASSQLGGRAYEQYF. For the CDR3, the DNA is TGTGCCAGCAGCCAGCTGGGCGGGAGAGCCTACGAGCAGTACTTC.

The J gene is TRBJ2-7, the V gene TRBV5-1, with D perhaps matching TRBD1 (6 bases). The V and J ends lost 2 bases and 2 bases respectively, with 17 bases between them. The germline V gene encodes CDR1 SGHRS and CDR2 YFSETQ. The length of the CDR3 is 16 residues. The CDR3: CASSFQPSQGTYEQYF. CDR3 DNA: TGCGCCAGCAGCTTCCAACCTTCACAGGGCACCTACGAGCAGTACTTC.

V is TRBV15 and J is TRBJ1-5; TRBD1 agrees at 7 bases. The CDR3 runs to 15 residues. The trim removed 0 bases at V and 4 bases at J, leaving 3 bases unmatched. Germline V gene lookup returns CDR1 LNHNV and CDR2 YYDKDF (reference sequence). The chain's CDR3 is CATSRDAGGNQPQHF. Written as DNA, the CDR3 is TGTGCCACCAGCAGAGATGCAGGGGGTAATCAGCCCCAGCATTTT.

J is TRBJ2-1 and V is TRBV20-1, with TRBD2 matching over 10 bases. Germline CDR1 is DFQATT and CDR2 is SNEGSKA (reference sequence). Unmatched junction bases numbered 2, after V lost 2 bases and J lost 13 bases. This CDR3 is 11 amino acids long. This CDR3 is CSARLAGAQFF. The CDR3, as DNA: TGCAGTGCTAGACTAGCGGGAGCCCAGTTCTTC.

CDR3 nucleotide sequence: TGTGCCAGCAGTTTTCGCCTAGCGGGTGTAGGTACGCAGTATTTT. Translated: CASSFRLAGVGTQYF. V is TRBV28 and J is TRBJ2-3, with TRBD2 identical over 8 bases. The length of the CDR3 is 15 residues. Germline CDR1 reads MDHEN; CDR2 reads SYDVKM. V lost 3 bases to trimming and J lost 8 bases; unmatched junction nucleotides: 10. The full variable domain, with the rest looked up from reference TRBV28 and TRBJ2-3, is DVKVTQSSRYLVKRTGEKVFLECVQDMDHENMFWYRQDPGLGLRLIYFSYDVKMKEKGDIPEGYSVSREKKERFSLILESASTNQTSMYLCASSFRLAGVGTQYFGPGTRLTVL.

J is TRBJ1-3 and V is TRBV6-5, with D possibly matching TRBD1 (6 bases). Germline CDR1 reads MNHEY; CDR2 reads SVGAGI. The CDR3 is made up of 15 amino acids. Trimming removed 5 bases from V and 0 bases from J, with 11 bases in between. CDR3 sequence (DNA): TGTGCCAGCAGTATAACAGGGAGCTCTGGAAACACCATATATTTT. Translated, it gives CASSITGSSGNTIYF.

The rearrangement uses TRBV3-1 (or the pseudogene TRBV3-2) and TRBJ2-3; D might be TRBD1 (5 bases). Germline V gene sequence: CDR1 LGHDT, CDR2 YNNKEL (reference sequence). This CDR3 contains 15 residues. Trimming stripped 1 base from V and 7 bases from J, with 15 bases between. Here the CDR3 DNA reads TGTGCCAGCAGCCAAGGACCTCATGGGGCCAATACGCAGTATTTT. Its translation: CASSQGPHGANTQYF.